This is a list of T cell receptor beta chains from one sample in a study of CD8 T cells in ankylosing spondylitis. TCRdb ran MiXCR on the 5' RACE reads and lists one entry per CDR3 protein. The data show approximately 130,000 distinct CDR3 sequences, roughly 9% seen once. Material for sequencing was blood, either unsorted or a sorted T cell fraction (not recorded which). These receptors all stem from a male donor with ankylosing spondylitis or in good health (not recorded which). The CDR3 runs from the conserved cysteine through the conserved F or W. The D gene is left open where the match is weak. The listing skips clone size in some rows; elsewhere it reads once, few, many or a size class.

TRBJ2-7	TRBV5-5	many	TRBD2	TGTGCCAGCAGCTTGGTTCTAGCGGGCCACGAGCAGTACTTC	CASSLVLAGHEQYF
TRBJ1-5	TRBV29-1	many	TRBD1	TGCAGCGTTGCTGCGGGACAGGGCGATCAGCCCCAGCATTTT	CSVAAGQGDQPQHF
TRBJ2-1	TRBV6-2/TRBV6-3	many	TRBD2	TGTGCCAGCAGTTACCAGCCGGGAGGATACAATGAGCAGTTCTTC	CASSYQPGGYNEQFF
TRBJ2-1	TRBV7-3	.	.	TGTGCCAGCAGCTTAAGAAAGGCGGCCACCTACAATGAGCAGTTCTTC	CASSLRKAATYNEQFF
TRBJ2-7	TRBV5-1	many	TRBD2	TGCGCCAGCAGCCGGGAGCTGACTAGCGGTTCCTACGAGCAGTACTTC	CASSRELTSGSYEQYF
TRBJ1-5	TRBV7-9	many	TRBD1	TGTGCCAGCAGCTTAGCGCGAGGGGGCGGTAATCAGCCCCAGCATTTT	CASSLARGGGNQPQHF
TRBJ2-1	TRBV25-1	many	.	TGTGCCAGCAGTGAGTCCCTGGGCTGGCCTCACGGGCAGTTCTTC	CASSESLGWPHGQFF
TRBJ1-1	TRBV5-1	many	TRBD1	TGCGCCAGCCGGACAGGACCGAACACTGAAGCTTTCTTT	CASRTGPNTEAFF
TRBJ2-5	TRBV3-1	.	.	TGTGCCAGCAGCCATCCCCCCGAGACCCAGTACTTC	CASSHPPETQYF
TRBJ1-2	TRBV5-1	many	TRBD1	TGCGCCAGCAGCTTGGTACAGGGGGGCTCCTATGGCTACACCTTC	CASSLVQGGSYGYTF
TRBJ1-2	TRBV5-1	.	TRBD1	TGCGCCAGCAGCCTCCAGGGGGGACAGGGCCTCAGAGGCTACACCTTC	CASSLQGGQGLRGYTF
TRBJ2-7	TRBV7-8	many	TRBD2	TGTGCCAGCAGCCCCAGAGTAGCGGGAACCTCCTACGAGCAGTACTTC	CASSPRVAGTSYEQYF
TRBJ2-1	TRBV20-1	few	TRBD2	TGCAGTGCAACAGGGAAACCCAAGTGGGGCGGGAGGGTGAATGAGCAGTTCTTC	CSATGKPKWGGRVNEQFF
TRBJ2-7	TRBV6-1	many	.	TGTGCCAGCAGTGAAACGACCCCCTGGACAGAAAGCTCCTACGAGCAGTACTTC	CASSETTPWTESSYEQYF
TRBJ2-1	TRBV25-1	many	.	TGTGCCAGCAGTGAATATTTTGGGTTAGACGAATCTAGGTACAATGAGCAGTTCTTC	CASSEYFGLDESRYNEQFF
TRBJ2-3	TRBV6-1	.	.	TGTGCCAGCAGAGGTACTAGCACAGATACGCAGTATTTT	CASRGTSTDTQYF
TRBJ2-7	TRBV20-1	.	TRBD1	TGCAGTGCCCAGCCGAACAGGGGATTCTACGAGCAGTACTTC	CSAQPNRGFYEQYF
TRBJ2-1	TRBV7-3	few	TRBD2	TGTGCCAGCAGCTTAGATGGCGGGAGCTACAATGAGCAGTTCTTC	CASSLDGGSYNEQFF
TRBJ2-1	TRBV7-3	many	TRBD2	TGTGCCAGCAGCTTAAAGGGAGGGTATCGCGAGCAGTTCTTC	CASSLKGGYREQFF
TRBJ2-5	TRBV12-3/TRBV12-4	many	.	TGTGCCAGCAGTTTGAGGGTTGAGACCCAGTACTTC	CASSLRVETQYF
TRBJ1-6	TRBV4-1	many	.	TGCGCCAGCAGCCAAGACAGAACCAGTTCTTTTCACCGGGTCCACTTT	CASSQDRTSSFHRVHF
TRBJ2-5	TRBV7-2	many	TRBD2	TGTGCCAGCCAGTATGCGGGAGGGAACCAAGAGACCCAGTACTTC	CASQYAGGNQETQYF
TRBJ1-5	TRBV6-1	few	.	TGTGCCAGCAGAATGGGAGCAAATCAGCCCCAGCATTTT	CASRMGANQPQHF
TRBJ2-3	TRBV4-1	few	TRBD1	TGCGCCAGCAGCCAGCCGGGACAGGGTACGGAGTATTTT	CASSQPGQGTEYF
TRBJ2-7	TRBV6-1	many	TRBD1	TGTGCCAGCAGTAAAGGGACAGCCTACGAGCAGTACTTC	CASSKGTAYEQYF
TRBJ2-7	TRBV6-2/TRBV6-3	.	TRBD1	TGTGCCAGCAGTTGGGGACAGGGGCTCGAGCAGTACTTC	CASSWGQGLEQYF
TRBJ2-5	TRBV9	many	.	TGTGCCAGCAGCGTAGGGGGGGAGACCCAGTACTTC	CASSVGGETQYF
TRBJ2-6	TRBV20-1	.	TRBD1	TGCAGTGCTGCGGGACAGGGGGTATATGGGGCCAACGTCCTGACTTTC	CSAAGQGVYGANVLTF
TRBJ2-7	TRBV29-1	few	TRBD2	TGCAGCGTTGATGTAGCGGGAGCATCCGAGCAGTACTTC	CSVDVAGASEQYF
TRBJ1-5	TRBV6-2/TRBV6-3	many	.	TGTGCCAGCAGTTTCAGCAATAGCAATCAGCCCCAGCATTTT	CASSFSNSNQPQHF
TRBJ2-7	TRBV14	few	TRBD2	TGTGCCAGCAGCCGGACTAGCGGAGCCTTTGAGCAGTACTTC	CASSRTSGAFEQYF
TRBJ2-7	TRBV20-1	many	.	TGCAGTGCTAGTTTCGGGGCAGTGAACGAGCAGTACTTC	CSASFGAVNEQYF
TRBJ2-1	TRBV4-3	many	TRBD2	TGCGCCAGCAGCCCTCGTAGGCGGGGGACTAGCGGATACAATGAGCAGTTCTTC	CASSPRRRGTSGYNEQFF
TRBJ2-7	TRBV20-1	many	TRBD2	TGCAGTGCTAGACGCGGGAGGGCCCACGAGCAGTACTTC	CSARRGRAHEQYF
TRBJ1-5	TRBV7-2	.	.	TGTGCCAGCAGCAATAATTTTGGTCAGCCCCAGCATTTT	CASSNNFGQPQHF
TRBJ2-5	TRBV28	many	TRBD1	TGTGCCAGCAGTTTGCGGGACAGGGGGTTTACGAAGACCCAGTACTTC	CASSLRDRGFTKTQYF
TRBJ2-2	TRBV20-1	many	TRBD2	TGCAGTGCTAGAGCGGGGGGTGGCGGGGAGCTGTTTTTT	CSARAGGGGELFF
TRBJ2-5	TRBV28	.	.	TGTGCCAGCAGTTTATCCCGAAATGGGGAGACCCAGTACTTC	CASSLSRNGETQYF
TRBJ1-4	TRBV7-2	.	.	TGTGCCAGCAGCTGGGGAGTTAATGAAAAACTGTTTTTT	CASSWGVNEKLFF
TRBJ2-6	TRBV18	many	.	TGTGCCAGCTCACCACTTCTCTCTGGGGCCAACGTCCTGACTTTC	CASSPLLSGANVLTF
TRBJ2-7	TRBV27	many	TRBD1	TGTGCCAGCAGGGACAGGGGGCCCTACGAGCAGTACTTC	CASRDRGPYEQYF
TRBJ2-6	TRBV20-1	many	.	TGCAGTGCGATTAATAGGGCCAACGTCCTGACTTTC	CSAINRANVLTF
TRBJ2-7	TRBV21-1	.	.	TGTGCCAAGAGCCAGGGGGACTACGAGCAGTACTTC	CAKSQGDYEQYF
TRBJ2-4	TRBV12-3/TRBV12-4	many	.	TGTGCCAGCAGTCCTGCCGATAGGGTTGGAGCCAAAAACATTCAGTACTTC	CASSPADRVGAKNIQYF
TRBJ2-1	TRBV20-1	many	.	TGCAGTGCTAGAGGTAGCGGGACAGCATATAACTACAATGAGCAGTTCTTC	CSARGSGTAYNYNEQFF